A selection of T cell receptor beta chains follows, all from one sample in a study of T cells after posttransplantation cyclophosphamide. Sequencing was performed with immunoSEQ multiplex PCR; in TCRdb, only in-frame clones are kept and a portion is missing. The table has some 7,000 clones, roughly 79% seen once; the top ten hold roughly 29%. Sequencing input: memory CD4+ T cells sorted from blood. These receptors were obtained from a woman aged 45 to 65 in good health and a related stem cell transplant donor. Each CDR3 is given with its conserved first and last residue. Fields, in order: D gene, J gene, clone size, V gene, CDR3 protein, CDR3 DNA. D genes are given only for firm matches. Not all rows give a size; the values are once, few, many and, for expanded clones, a class.

>NA|TRBJ1-5|NA|TRBV27
CASSFTQGLGEPQHF
TGTGCCAGCAGTTTTACCCAGGGTCTCGGTGAGCCCCAGCATTTT
>NA|TRBJ2-7|NA|TRBV5-1
CASSLAGVPYEQYF
TGCGCCAGCAGCTTGGCGGGAGTCCCCTACGAGCAGTACTTC
>TRBD1|TRBJ1-5|NA|TRBV4-3
CASSQVGGGNQPQHF
TGCGCCAGCAGCCAAGTAGGGGGCGGCAATCAGCCCCAGCATTTT
>TRBD2|TRBJ2-4|NA|TRBV7-3
CASSSNRDFSGSRAKNIQYF
TGTGCCAGCAGCTCCAACAGGGATTTTAGCGGGAGTCGGGCCAAAAACATTCAGTACTTC
>TRBD1|TRBJ1-5|NA|TRBV15
CATSRAGGDQPQHF
TGTGCCACCAGCAGAGCAGGGGGCGATCAGCCCCAGCATTTT
>NA|TRBJ1-1|few|TRBV29-1
CSVRGGWNTEAFF
TGCAGCGTAAGGGGGGGATGGAACACTGAAGCTTTCTTT
>NA|TRBJ2-2|NA|TRBV7-2
CASSSRGYTGELFF
TGTGCCAGCAGCTCCCGGGGTTACACCGGGGAGCTGTTTTTT
>TRBD1|TRBJ2-1|NA|TRBV6-6
CASSETGTYNEQFF
TGTGCCAGCAGTGAGACAGGGACCTACAATGAGCAGTTCTTC
>TRBD2|TRBJ2-1|NA|TRBV5-5
CASSFNSGRLPNEQFF
TGTGCCAGCAGCTTCAATAGCGGGAGGCTCCCCAATGAGCAGTTCTTC
>TRBD2|TRBJ2-1|once|TRBV10-3
CAISGIVATSGSGNEQFF
TGTGCCATCAGTGGCATCGTCGCAACTAGCGGGAGTGGTAATGAGCAGTTCTTC
>TRBD2|TRBJ2-1|NA|TRBV28
CASSPPGTRFPYNEQFF
TGTGCCAGCAGTCCCCCCGGGACTAGATTCCCCTACAATGAGCAGTTCTTC
>NA|TRBJ2-7|few|TRBV27
CASTLLAGGPNEQYF
TGTGCCAGCACCCTACTAGCCGGAGGTCCGAACGAGCAGTACTTC
>NA|TRBJ2-7|NA|TRBV21-1
CASTQGGAYSYEQYF
TGTGCCAGCACCCAAGGAGGGGCCTACTCCTACGAGCAGTACTTC
>NA|TRBJ2-2|NA|TRBV21-1
CASSKAPGSDRGTGELFF
TGTGCCAGCAGCAAAGCGCCAGGATCTGATCGGGGCACCGGGGAGCTGTTTTTT
>TRBD2|TRBJ2-7|NA|TRBV19
CASSQLAALSYEQYF
TGTGCCAGTAGTCAACTAGCGGCCCTTTCCTACGAGCAGTACTTC
>TRBD2|TRBJ2-1|NA|TRBV10-3
CAIAASGRDNEQFF
TGTGCCATCGCGGCTAGCGGGAGGGACAATGAGCAGTTCTTC
>TRBD1|TRBJ2-1|NA|TRBV28
CASSRGTGGDSGRFF
TGTGCCAGCAGCCGCGGGACAGGGGGCGACTCAGGTCGGTTCTTC
>TRBD2|TRBJ2-5|NA|TRBV5-6
CASSLLAGGGGKTQYF
TGTGCCAGCAGCTTGCTAGCGGGAGGCGGTGGGAAGACCCAGTACTTC
>NA|TRBJ2-5|NA|TRBV12-2
CASRLAKGAETQYF
TGTGCAAGTCGCTTAGCGAAGGGGGCGGAGACCCAGTACTTC
>TRBD2|TRBJ2-1|NA|TRBV19
CASSSSGTRGDEQFF
TGTGCCAGTAGTTCCTCCGGGACTAGAGGCGATGAGCAGTTCTTC
>TRBD2|TRBJ2-4|few|TRBV6-1
CASSRAGQKNIQYF
TGTGCCAGCAGTCGAGCGGGGCAGAAAAACATTCAGTACTTC
>TRBD2|TRBJ2-1|few|TRBV5-6
CASSLGLAGGLFEQFF
TGTGCCAGCAGCTTGGGACTAGCGGGAGGTCTCTTCGAGCAGTTCTTC
>NA|TRBJ2-1|NA|TRBV5-8
CASSLTTGTYNEQFF
TGTGCCAGCAGCTTGACAACAGGGACCTACAATGAGCAGTTCTTC
>NA|TRBJ1-4|NA|TRBV28
CASSLAEKLFF
TGTGCCAGCAGTTTAGCGGAAAAACTGTTTTTT
>TRBD1|TRBJ1-4|NA|TRBV28
CASSPQGAGGRAEKLFF
TGTGCCAGCAGCCCTCAGGGGGCAGGGGGACGTGCTGAAAAACTGTTTTTT
>NA|TRBJ1-1|NA|TRBV28
CASTRDMNTEAFF
TGTGCCAGCACGCGCGACATGAACACTGAAGCTTTCTTT
>TRBD1|TRBJ2-2|once|TRBV18
CASSPFGQGASGELFF
TGTGCCAGCTCACCATTCGGTCAGGGGGCGAGCGGGGAGCTGTTTTTT
>TRBD2|TRBJ2-1|NA|TRBV7-2
CASSLSGGTLAAQFF
TGTGCCAGCAGCTTATCGGGGGGGACCCTAGCGGCACAGTTCTTC
>NA|TRBJ2-3|NA|TRBV7-9
CASSLITGWDTQYF
TGTGCCAGCAGCTTAATCACAGGGTGGGATACGCAGTATTTT
>NA|TRBJ2-1|NA|TRBV28
CASSLMGGSSYNEQFF
TGTGCCAGCAGTTTAATGGGGGGAAGCTCCTACAATGAGCAGTTCTTC
>NA|TRBJ1-4|NA|TRBV7-9
CASSTGRLNEKLFF
TGTGCCAGCAGCACCGGGAGACTTAATGAAAAACTGTTTTTT
>TRBD1|TRBJ2-3|NA|TRBV14
CASSQSIGRTGIGDTQYF
TGTGCCAGCAGCCAAAGTATTGGCAGGACAGGGATCGGAGATACGCAGTATTTT
>TRBD1|TRBJ1-5|NA|TRBV19
CASSVYRGRGGVSNQPQHF
TGTGCCAGTAGTGTATACAGGGGCCGGGGGGGTGTCAGCAATCAGCCCCAGCATTTT
>NA|TRBJ1-5|NA|TRBV15
CATGTGGRGNQPQHF
TGTGCCACCGGCACCGGGGGGCGTGGCAATCAGCCCCAGCATTTT
>NA|TRBJ1-1|once|TRBV4-2
CASSQDLPYREISEAFF
TGTGCCAGCAGCCAAGACCTCCCGTACAGGGAGATCTCTGAAGCTTTCTTT
>TRBD1|TRBJ1-1|NA|TRBV4-3
CASSQDHRGTMNTEAFF
TGCGCCAGCAGCCAAGATCACAGGGGTACTATGAACACTGAAGCTTTCTTT
>NA|TRBJ2-3|NA|TRBV7-9
CASSLGRRSSTDTQYF
TGTGCCAGCAGCTTAGGGCGGCGTTCTAGCACAGATACGCAGTATTTT